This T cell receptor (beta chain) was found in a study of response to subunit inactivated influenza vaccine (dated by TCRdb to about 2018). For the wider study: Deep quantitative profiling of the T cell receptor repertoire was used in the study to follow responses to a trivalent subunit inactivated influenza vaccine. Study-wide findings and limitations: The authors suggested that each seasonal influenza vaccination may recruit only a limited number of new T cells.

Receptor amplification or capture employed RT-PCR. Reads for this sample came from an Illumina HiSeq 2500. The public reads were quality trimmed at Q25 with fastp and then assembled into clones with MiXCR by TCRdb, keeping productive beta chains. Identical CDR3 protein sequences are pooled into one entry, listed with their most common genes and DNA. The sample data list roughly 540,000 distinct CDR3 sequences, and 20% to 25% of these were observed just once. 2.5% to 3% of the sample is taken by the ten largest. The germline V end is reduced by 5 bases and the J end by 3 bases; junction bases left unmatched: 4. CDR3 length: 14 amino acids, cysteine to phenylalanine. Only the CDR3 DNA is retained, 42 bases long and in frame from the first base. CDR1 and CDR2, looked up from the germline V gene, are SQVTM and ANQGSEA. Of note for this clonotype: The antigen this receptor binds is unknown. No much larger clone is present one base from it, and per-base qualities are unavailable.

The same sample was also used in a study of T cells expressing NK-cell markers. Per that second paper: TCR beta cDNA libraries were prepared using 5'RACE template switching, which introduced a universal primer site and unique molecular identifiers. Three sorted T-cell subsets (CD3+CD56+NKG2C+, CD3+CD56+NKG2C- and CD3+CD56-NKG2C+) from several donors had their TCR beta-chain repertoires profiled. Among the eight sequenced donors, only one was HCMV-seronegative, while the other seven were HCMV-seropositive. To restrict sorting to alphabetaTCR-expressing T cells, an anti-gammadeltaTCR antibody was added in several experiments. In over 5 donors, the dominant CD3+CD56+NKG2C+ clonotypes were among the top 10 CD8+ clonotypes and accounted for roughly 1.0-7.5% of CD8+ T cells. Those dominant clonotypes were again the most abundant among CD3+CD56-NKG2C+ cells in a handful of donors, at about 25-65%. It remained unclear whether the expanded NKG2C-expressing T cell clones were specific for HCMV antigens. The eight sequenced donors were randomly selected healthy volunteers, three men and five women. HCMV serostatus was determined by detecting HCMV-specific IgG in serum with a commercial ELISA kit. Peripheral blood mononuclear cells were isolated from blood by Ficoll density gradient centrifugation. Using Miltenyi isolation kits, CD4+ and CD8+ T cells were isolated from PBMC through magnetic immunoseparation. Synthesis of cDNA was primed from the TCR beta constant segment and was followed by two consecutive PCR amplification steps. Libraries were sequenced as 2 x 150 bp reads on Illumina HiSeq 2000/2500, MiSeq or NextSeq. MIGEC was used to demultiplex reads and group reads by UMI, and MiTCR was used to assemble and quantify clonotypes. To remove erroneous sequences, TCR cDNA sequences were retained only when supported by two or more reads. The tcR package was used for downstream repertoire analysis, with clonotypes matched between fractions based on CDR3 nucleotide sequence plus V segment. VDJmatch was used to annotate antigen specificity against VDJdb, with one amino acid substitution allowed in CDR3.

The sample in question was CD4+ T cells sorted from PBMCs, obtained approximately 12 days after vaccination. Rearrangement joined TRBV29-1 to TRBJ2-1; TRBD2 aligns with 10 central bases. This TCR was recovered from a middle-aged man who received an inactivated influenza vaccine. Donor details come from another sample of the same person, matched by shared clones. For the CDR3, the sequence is CSVNPSGGYNEQFF. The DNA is TGCAGCGTTAATCCTAGCGGGGGCTACAATGAGCAGTTCTTC.